These 28 T cell receptor beta chains came from one sample sequenced in a study of blood T cell repertoires in COVID-19. Only in-frame clones appear in the TCRdb table, and some are missing; sequencing was by immunoSEQ multiplex PCR. The table records 300,000 to 350,000 clones, 85% to 90% of them present only once. What was sequenced was PBMCs or T cells enriched from blood (not recorded which). The receptor source for this set is a woman younger than 30 with acute COVID-19.

The V call is TRBV20-1, the J call TRBJ2-7, with TRBD1 identical over 7 bases. V was pared by 5 bases and J by 6 bases, with 4 bases of the junction left unmatched. This CDR3 is 11 amino acids long. Germline CDR1 is DFQATT and CDR2 is SNEGSKA (reference sequence). Written as DNA, the CDR3 is TGCAGTGCTGCCGACAGGGTCGAGCAGTACTTC. Protein: CSAADRVEQYF.

The rearrangement links TRBV7-6 to TRBJ2-7, with D possibly TRBD1 on 7 matching bases. This CDR3 region has 14 residues. The germline gives CDR1 SGHVS, CDR2 FNYEAQ. V dropped 0 bases and J dropped 6 bases, with 12 bases sitting between them. The CDR3 sequence: CASSLASQGGEQYF. The CDR3 nucleotides read TGTGCCAGCAGCTTAGCGTCCCAGGGGGGCGAGCAGTACTTC.

V and J are TRBV6-1 and TRBJ2-7; 10 bases align to TRBD2. Per germline, CDR1 MNHNS and CDR2 SASEGT. J lost 6 bases, V lost 2 bases, and 16 bases had no gene match. CDR3 length: 18 residues. The DNA of the CDR3 is TGTGCCAGCAGTGAACTGCTGAGGCTAGCGGGAGTACCGGGCGAGCAGTACTTC. It translates to CASSELLRLAGVPGEQYF.

The chain links TRBV7-3 to TRBJ1-2; TRBD1 matches at 9 bases. The length of the CDR3 is 15 residues. V was clipped by 5 bases and J by 7 bases; unmatched bases: 11. From germline, CDR1 is SGHTA and CDR2 FQGTGA. Written as DNA, the CDR3 is TGTGCCAGCAGCGATACAGGGGGCCCCCCGCTTGGCTACACCTTC. Its protein product is CASSDTGGPPLGYTF.

This chain joins TRBV30 and TRBJ1-1, with D hard to call. Germline values: CDR1 GTSNPN, CDR2 SVGIG (reference sequence). CDR3 size: 11 residues. Deletions cut 5 bases from V and 7 bases from J, with 11 bases between. CDR3 bases: TGTGCCTGGGTTTTAGGAGTTGAAGCTTTCTTT. Its protein is CAWVLGVEAFF. Together with reference TRBV30 and TRBJ1-1, the CDR3 gives the full variable domain: SQTIHQWPATLVQPVGSPLSLECTVEGTSNPNLYWYRQAAGRGLQLLFYSVGIGQISSEVPQNLSASRPQDRQFILSSKKLLLSDSGFYLCAWVLGVEAFFGQGTRLTVV.

The chain combines TRBV11-3 with TRBJ2-7; D may be TRBD1 (5 bases). The germline V gene has CDR1 SGHNT and CDR2 YENEEA. The V end lost 3 bases, the J end lost 1 base, and 10 bases lay between the germline ends. CDR3 length: 14 amino acids. The CDR3 here is CASSFQTDSYEQYF. The CDR3 DNA reads as TGTGCCAGCAGCTTCCAGACAGATTCCTACGAGCAGTACTTC.

V is TRBV21-1 and J is TRBJ1-4. TRBV21-1 is given as a pseudogene. The CDR3 spans 12 residues. The CDR3 here is CASSTLPEKLFF. The CDR3 DNA reads as TGTGCCAGCAGCACCCTCCCCGAAAAACTGTTTTTT.

This rearrangement joins TRBV9 to TRBJ1-5; unclear D gene. Germline assignment: CDR1 SGDLS and CDR2 YYNGEE. This CDR3 spans 13 amino acids. V was cut by 4 bases and J by 2 bases, with 7 bases left in between. CDR3 protein: CASSTRGNQPQHF. The CDR3 DNA sequence: TGTGCCAGCAGCACTCGTGGCAATCAGCCCCAGCATTTT.

This chain connects TRBV9 to TRBJ1-2, with TRBD1 matching 9 bases. Germline lookup yields CDR1 SGDLS and CDR2 YYNGEE. The CDR3 totals 14 residues. Trimming cost V 0 bases and J 7 bases; bases outside gene matches: 4. The CDR3 here is CASSVEQGAVGYTF. The CDR3, as DNA: TGTGCCAGCAGCGTAGAACAGGGGGCGGTTGGCTACACCTTC.

V usage is TRBV21-1 and J usage is TRBJ2-1; whether TRBD2, the table's D call, matches the DNA was not checked. TRBV21-1 is reported as a pseudogene. The CDR3 contains 17 residues. This CDR3 is CASSKEYEGATYNEQFF. The DNA for the CDR3 is TGTGCCAGCAGCAAAGAGTATGAGGGAGCGACCTACAATGAGCAGTTCTTC.

This clone came up a few times. The gene calls are TRBV24-1 and TRBJ1-4, with a tentative D call TRBD1 (5 bases). Between the trimmed V and J ends, which lost 12 bases and 3 bases, there was a span of 25 bases. CDR3 length: 17 amino acids. Looked up from germline, CDR1 is KGHDR and CDR2 is SFDVKD. CDR3 sequence reads: CASLLGAIKGANEKLFF. Written as DNA, the CDR3 is TGTGCCTCCCTACTCGGTGCAATAAAAGGGGCTAATGAAAAACTGTTTTTT.

The chain combines TRBV28 with TRBJ1-5; D is possibly TRBD1 (6 bases). CDR3 length: 15 amino acids. Trimming left V 10 bases short and J 2 bases short, with 18 bases between. In germline, CDR1 is MDHEN, CDR2 SYDVKM. CDR3 DNA sequence: TGTGCCATACACTCCGGGGGGGCTGGCAATCAGCCCCAGCATTTT. Translated, it gives CAIHSGGAGNQPQHF.

This clone was observed a handful of times. The rearrangement uses TRBV29-1 and TRBJ1-1; D call uncertain. V lost 4 bases and J lost 1, with 7 bases in between. The CDR3 is 12 amino acids. CDR1 is SQVTM, CDR2 ANQGSEA, per germline. CDR3 residues: CSVAAGNTEAFF. In DNA, the CDR3 is TGCAGCGTTGCCGCCGGGAACACTGAAGCTTTCTTT.

V and J are TRBV28 and TRBJ1-6, with D hard to call. Trimming took off 6 bases at V and 9 bases at J, with 18 bases between the two ends. The CDR3 sequence is 15 residues long. Germline V gene lookup returns CDR1 MDHEN and CDR2 SYDVKM. CDR3 sequence: CASSQPGSWRSPLHF. DNA of the CDR3: TGTGCCAGCAGCCAACCGGGGTCGTGGCGTTCACCCCTCCACTTT.

The chain uses TRBV2 and TRBJ1-3; D is unresolved. The V end was cut by 3 bases, the J end by 0 bases, with 9 bases between. The CDR3 loop spans 15 amino acids. Per the germline V gene, CDR1 is SNHLY and CDR2 is FYNNEI. For the CDR3, the DNA is TGTGCCAGCAGTGAGGAGGCCTACTCTGGAAACACCATATATTTT. It is translated as CASSEEAYSGNTIYF.

V and J are TRBV18 and TRBJ1-1; tentative D call: TRBD1 (6 bases). V was pared by 1 base and J by 4 bases, with 13 bases between. The CDR3 runs to 15 residues. CDR1 is KGHSH and CDR2 is LQKENI in the germline V gene. CDR3 in DNA: TGTGCCAGCTCACCACTTGACACAGGGCGCACTGAAGCTTTCTTT. Protein: CASSPLDTGRTEAFF.

The chain is built from TRBV7-3 and TRBJ2-4; no clear D gene. Germline V gives CDR1 SGHTA, CDR2 FQGTGA. The CDR3 length is 13 residues. The germline V and J ends were trimmed by 1 base and 8 bases, with 9 bases remaining between them. The CDR3 bases are TGTGCCAGCAGCTTAAGGTCCCGGGACATTCAGTACTTC. The encoded protein is CASSLRSRDIQYF. Full variable domain (outside the CDR3, taken from reference TRBV7-3 and TRBJ2-4): GAGVSQTPSNKVTEKGKYVELRCDPISGHTALYWYRQSLGQGPEFLIYFQGTGAADDSGLPNDRFFAVRPEGSVSTLKIQRTERGDSAVYLCASSLRSRDIQYFGAGTRLSVL.

The chain joins TRBV11-3 to TRBJ1-1, with unresolved D. The CDR3 is made up of 13 amino acids. Trimming took off 3 bases at V and 8 bases at J, with 13 bases between the two ends. Germline V gene sequence: CDR1 SGHNT, CDR2 YENEEA. CDR3 coding DNA: TGTGCCAGCAGCTTCCGGACTGACTCAGAAGCTTTCTTT. Translated, it gives CASSFRTDSEAFF.

The chain has TRBV29-1 and TRBJ1-1, with D hard to call. The ends were cut back, 5 bases at V and 4 bases at J, with 17 bases in the middle. CDR1 is SQVTM and CDR2 is ANQGSEA in the germline V gene. There are 14 residues in the CDR3. This chain's CDR3 is CSVQTGSRGTEAFF. The CDR3 bases are TGCAGCGTTCAGACCGGGTCCCGGGGCACTGAAGCTTTCTTT.

This chain joins TRBV5-1 and TRBJ2-3; 7 bases are a match to TRBD2. Per the germline V gene, CDR1 is SGHRS and CDR2 is YFSETQ. The ends lost 2 bases at V and 2 bases at J; junction bases unmatched: 11. The CDR3 extends over 17 amino acids. In DNA form, the CDR3 reads TGCGCCAGCAGCTTAGGCGGGGGAGCAACAAACACAGATACGCAGTATTTT. Translated, it gives CASSLGGGATNTDTQYF.

The rearrangement uses TRBV2 and TRBJ2-3; TRBD2 is a possible D gene (5 bases). Trimming left V 8 bases short and J 0 bases short, with 15 bases between. The CDR3 totals 15 residues. Germline values: CDR1 SNHLY, CDR2 FYNNEI. CDR3 coding DNA: TGTGCCAGCCTTTATACTAGAACTAGCACAGATACGCAGTATTTT. It encodes CASLYTRTSTDTQYF.

This clone occurred a few times. CDR3 coding DNA: TGTGCCAGCAGCTCCCCCCGACAGGGCTACGAGCAGTACTTC. The encoded protein is CASSSPRQGYEQYF. The chain couples TRBV7-8 to TRBJ2-7, with 7 bases lining up with TRBD1. In germline, CDR1 is SGHVS, CDR2 FQNEAQ. V shed 4 bases, J shed 3 bases, and the junction held 6 bases outside the gene matches. The CDR3 sequence is 14 residues long.

The chain joins TRBV7-6 to TRBJ2-7; TRBD1 matches 8 bases. V gave up 3 bases and J gave up 7 bases; unmatched junction bases: 17. Germline CDR1 and CDR2: SGHVS and FNYEAQ. The CDR3 has 17 residues. The DNA of the CDR3 is TGTGCCAGCAGCTTGGATGACTCTATTAGGACAGGGAGTGAGCAGTACTTC. This gives the protein CASSLDDSIRTGSEQYF.

The DNA for the CDR3 is TGTGCCAGCAGAGACTCAGGGGCGGAAAACTCAAGACCGGAAAACTTCAACTATGGCTACACCTTC. It codes for CASRDSGAENSRPENFNYGYTF. This rearrangement joins TRBV2 to TRBJ1-2; the D gene is possibly TRBD1 (6 bases). V lost 6 bases, J lost 2 bases, and 37 bases lay in between. The CDR3 length is 22 residues. Per the germline V gene, CDR1 is SNHLY and CDR2 is FYNNEI.

This chain connects TRBV19 to TRBJ1-3; D call uncertain. This CDR3 has 15 residues. Trimming removed 4 bases at V and 0 bases at J, with 10 bases between. From germline, CDR1 is LNHDA and CDR2 SQIVND (reference sequence). The CDR3 loop is CASSRSVPSGNTIYF. CDR3 in DNA: TGTGCCAGTAGTAGGTCAGTGCCCTCTGGAAACACCATATATTTT.

This clone was observed a handful of times. The chain employs TRBV28 and TRBJ1-3, with D unresolved. Germline CDR1 reads MDHEN; CDR2 reads SYDVKM. The V end was cut by 5 bases, the J end by 6 bases, with 17 bases between. The CDR3 consists of 15 residues. The CDR3 nucleotides are TGTGCCAGCAGTGCTGACCGGACTCTTGTAAACACCATATATTTT. It encodes CASSADRTLVNTIYF.

The chain links TRBV19 to TRBJ1-3; the match to TRBD1 covers 7 bases. CDR3 length: 14 amino acids. Germline V gene sequence: CDR1 LNHDA, CDR2 SQIVND (reference sequence). Trimming took 9 bases from V and 4 from J; bases not matched to a gene: 9. The chain's CDR3 is CASSPGTEGNTIYF. CDR3 sequence (DNA): TGTGCCAGCAGTCCCGGGACAGAAGGAAACACCATATATTTT. Full variable domain (rest looked up from reference TRBV19 and TRBJ1-3): DGGITQSPKYLFRKEGQNVTLSCEQNLNHDAMYWYRQDPGQGLRLIYYSQIVNDFQKGDIAEGYSVSREKKESFPLTVTSAQKNPTAFYLCASSPGTEGNTIYFGEGSWLTVV.

V usage is TRBV7-2 and J usage is TRBJ1-5, with 7 bases lining up with TRBD1. This CDR3 region has 17 residues. V shed 2 bases and J 0 bases; nucleotides not matched to a gene: 7. Germline CDR1 SGHTA, CDR2 FQGNSA. As DNA, the CDR3 is TGTGCCAGCAGCTTACCCCCGGGACAGACTAGCAATCAGCCCCAGCATTTT. Amino acids: CASSLPPGQTSNQPQHF. The full variable domain, completed using reference TRBV7-2 and TRBJ1-5, is GAGVSQSPSNKVTEKGKDVELRCDPISGHTALYWYRQSLGQGLEFLIYFQGNSAPDKSGLPSDRFSAERTGGSVSTLTIQRTQQEDSAVYLCASSLPPGQTSNQPQHFGDGTRLSIL.